Following are 15 T cell receptor beta chains from one sample sequenced in a study of CD8 T cells in ankylosing spondylitis. A single record per CDR3 protein comes from TCRdb applying MiXCR to the 5' RACE reads. Among about 250,000 distinct CDR3 sequences listed, roughly a quarter were seen once. Sequenced input: blood, either unsorted or a sorted T cell fraction (not recorded which). The receptors here all came from a male donor with ankylosing spondylitis or in good health (not recorded which).

This clonotype was observed at least ten times. This rearrangement joins TRBV29-1 to TRBJ2-7; no firm D call. The length of the CDR3 is 13 residues. Trimming stripped 0 bases from V and 8 bases from J, with 14 bases between. Germline V gene sequence: CDR1 SQVTM, CDR2 ANQGSEA. In nucleotides, the CDR3 is TGCAGCGTTGAAGAAGGATCGGGCGGCAAGCAGTACTTC. It codes for CSVEEGSGGKQYF.

This clonotype appeared a few times. The chain has TRBV27 and TRBJ2-2; 16 bases are a match to TRBD2. The CDR3 loop spans 16 amino acids. CDR1 is MNHEY and CDR2 is SMNVEV in the germline V gene (reference sequence). The trim removed 6 bases at V and 5 bases at J, leaving 3 bases unmatched. CDR3 in DNA: TGTGCCAGCAGACCGGGACTAGCGGGGGGGACCGGGGAGCTGTTTTTT. It yields the protein CASRPGLAGGTGELFF.

The sample holds many counts of this clonotype. The chain has TRBV5-1 and TRBJ2-5; D is possibly TRBD2 (5 bases). The V gene's germline CDR1 is SGHRS and CDR2 YFSETQ. The CDR3 spans 15 residues. Trimming removed 1 base at V and 0 bases at J, with 10 bases between. CDR3 region: CASSLWVAYQETQYF. The CDR3 DNA reads as TGCGCCAGCAGCTTGTGGGTAGCGTACCAAGAGACCCAGTACTTC.

This clonotype was picked up many times. This rearrangement joins TRBV20-1 to TRBJ2-3, with 8 bases matching TRBD2. J gave up 2 bases and V 5 bases, and 6 bases lay outside the gene matches. This CDR3 has 14 amino acids. From germline, CDR1 is DFQATT and CDR2 SNEGSKA (reference sequence). The CDR3 sequence: CSAASGFSTDTQYF. In nucleotides, the CDR3 is TGCAGTGCTGCTAGCGGGTTCTCCACAGATACGCAGTATTTT.

There are a few counts of this clonotype. This chain uses TRBV20-1 with TRBJ2-7; 7 bases align to TRBD1. There are 13 residues in the CDR3. Germline loops: CDR1 DFQATT, CDR2 SNEGSKA (reference sequence). The J segment lost 0 bases and the V segment lost 6 bases, leaving 5 bases of the junction unmatched. The DNA for the CDR3 is TGCAGTGCGGCCAGGGGGACCTCCTACGAGCAGTACTTC. Its translation: CSAARGTSYEQYF.

This clonotype was detected ten times or more. The chain links TRBV20-1 to TRBJ2-1; the match to TRBD2 covers 14 bases. This CDR3 contains 14 residues. The V and J ends lost 4 bases and 8 bases, in that order; junction bases with no gene match: 4. The germline gives CDR1 DFQATT, CDR2 SNEGSKA (reference sequence). The CDR3 loop is CSATTSGGAYEQFF. DNA for the CDR3: TGCAGTGCTACGACTAGCGGGGGGGCATATGAGCAGTTCTTC.

This rearrangement joins TRBV5-1 to TRBJ2-1; the match to TRBD2 covers 9 bases. Germline CDR1 is SGHRS and CDR2 is YFSETQ. The trim removed 0 bases at V and 2 bases at J, leaving 6 bases unmatched. The CDR3 consists of 17 residues. This CDR3 is CASSLEGGGGAYNEQFF. CDR3 bases: TGCGCCAGCAGCTTGGAGGGCGGGGGGGGAGCCTACAATGAGCAGTTCTTC.

This clonotype was seen ten or more times. This rearrangement joins TRBV7-2 to TRBJ2-4; 9 positions match TRBD2. This CDR3 is 17 amino acids long. V shed 3 bases, J shed 4 bases, and the junction held 10 bases outside the gene matches. Germline assignment: CDR1 SGHTA and CDR2 FQGNSA. The CDR3 region has the DNA TGTGCCAGCAGCTTGACCAGCGGGGGGACCCTTAAAAACATTCAGTACTTC. This sequence encodes CASSLTSGGTLKNIQYF.

In its sample, this clonotype was seen many times. The genes are TRBV18 and TRBJ1-2, with TRBD1 identical over 9 bases. J gave up 4 bases and V 3 bases, and 6 bases lay outside the gene matches. The CDR3 has 15 residues. Germline V gene sequence: CDR1 KGHSH, CDR2 LQKENI. The chain's CDR3 is CASSPEGQGAYGYTF. In nucleotides, the CDR3 is TGTGCCAGCTCACCCGAGGGACAGGGTGCCTATGGCTACACCTTC.

In this sample, this clonotype turned up a few times. Written as DNA, the CDR3 is TGCAGTGCTAGAGATGCCCTCCAACTAGCGGGGGGGCCCTATGAGCAGTTCTTC. The encoded protein is CSARDALQLAGGPYEQFF. The rearrangement uses TRBV20-1 and TRBJ2-1; 13 bases are shared with TRBD2. Trimming at V came to 0 bases and at J to 8 bases, leaving 13 bases not matched to a gene. The CDR3 extends over 18 amino acids. From germline, CDR1 is DFQATT and CDR2 SNEGSKA (reference sequence).

This clonotype showed up many times. The chain uses TRBV7-3 and TRBJ2-6; D gene ambiguous. The germline V and J ends were trimmed by 6 bases and 3 bases, with 6 bases remaining between them. The germline CDR1 and CDR2 sequences are SGHTA and FQGTGA. CDR3 length: 13 amino acids. The CDR3 DNA reads as TGTGCCAGCAGTTTAGGTGGGGCCAACGTCCTGACTTTC. It specifies CASSLGGANVLTF.

V and J are TRBV5-6 and TRBJ1-1; 9 nucleotides agree with TRBD1. This CDR3 has 14 residues. Per the germline V gene, CDR1 is SGHDT and CDR2 is YYEEEE. V gave up 5 bases and J gave up 7 bases; unmatched junction bases: 9. The CDR3 DNA is TGTGCCAGCAGAACCGGGACAGGGTGGGGTGAAGCTTTCTTT. Its protein is CASRTGTGWGEAFF.

At least ten counts were recorded for this clonotype. The chain has TRBV29-1 and TRBJ1-5; 9 nucleotides align to TRBD1. CDR3 size: 14 residues. Trimming at V came to 5 bases and at J to 0 bases, leaving 2 bases not matched to a gene. The germline V gene has CDR1 SQVTM and CDR2 ANQGSEA. CDR3 loop: CSVRQGDSNQPQHF. CDR3 coding DNA: TGCAGCGTTCGACAGGGGGATAGCAATCAGCCCCAGCATTTT.

This clonotype was seen ten or more times. J is TRBJ1-4 and V is TRBV5-1, with a weak D call TRBD1 (6 bases). The germline V gene has CDR1 SGHRS and CDR2 YFSETQ. The length of the CDR3 is 14 residues. V lost 0 bases to trimming and J lost 7 bases, with 10 bases between them. CDR3 nucleotide sequence: TGCGCCAGCAGCTTGGCGGGGACATTTGAAAAACTGTTTTTT. It specifies CASSLAGTFEKLFF.

For this clonotype: This may arise from a read error, as a much more abundant clone is one base away. The chain has TRBV7-6 and TRBJ2-5; TRBD1 or TRBD2 may be the D gene (5 bases each). CDR1 SGHVS and CDR2 FNYEAQ come from the germline V gene. The CDR3 is made up of 15 amino acids. The CDR3 reads CASSRVPGPQETLYF. CDR3 nucleotide sequence: TGTGCCAGCAGTCGCGTACCGGGACCGCAAGAGACCCTGTACTTC.